The 18 T cell receptor beta chains below all came from one sample that was sequenced in a study of early T cells in non-severe SARS-CoV-2 infection (dated by TCRdb to the early 2020s). Library prep was done by 5' RACE. Sequencing relied on a NextSeq 500. TCRdb reprocessed the public reads (quality trimming at Q25 with fastp, clone calling with MiXCR) and kept in-frame beta chains. Identical CDR3 protein sequences are pooled into one entry, listed with their most common genes and DNA. The sample table lists some 23,000 distinct CDR3 sequences, about 5.1% of them with a count of one. Of the sample, about 10% is held by the ten largest clones. What was sequenced was whole blood. The source of these receptors is an adult who was a healthcare worker with PCR-confirmed SARS-CoV-2 infection or an uninfected control (not recorded which).

This clonotype was observed at least ten times. One junction end disagrees with the germline gene, perhaps due to a read error. The chain links TRBV15 to TRBJ1-4, with TRBD1 identical over 7 bases. Germline V CDR1 and CDR2: LNHNV, YYDKDF (reference sequence). The CDR3 consists of 14 residues. CDR3 protein: CATSRDRATLGRSF. CDR3 nucleotides: TGTGCCACCAGCCGCGACAGGGCAACCCTGGGAAGGTCATTT.

This clonotype was detected only a few times. The J gene is TRBJ2-2, the V gene TRBV20-1; 7 nucleotides match TRBD1. The CDR3 is 13 residues long. The germline gives CDR1 DFQATT, CDR2 SNEGSKA (reference sequence). V was pared by 6 bases and J by 7 bases, with 8 bases of the junction left unmatched. CDR3: CSARPRGSGELFF. The CDR3 DNA is TGCAGTGCGCGACCCAGGGGGAGCGGGGAGCTGTTTTTT.

This clonotype appeared many times. CDR3 bases: TGTGCCAGCTCGGGACAGATGGGGACCCAGTACTTC. Its translation: CASSGQMGTQYF. This chain uses TRBV9 with TRBJ2-5, with TRBD1 matching over 7 bases. The CDR3 runs to 12 residues. Germline CDR1 SGDLS, CDR2 YYNGEE. After removal of 7 bases from V and 7 bases from J, the junction contained 7 bases not matched to a gene.

This clonotype is categorized as medium-sized. The chain recombines TRBV2 with TRBJ2-7, with 10 bases aligning to TRBD2. Trimming at V came to 7 bases and at J to 3 bases, leaving 6 bases not matched to a gene. The CDR3 is 14 residues long. Germline CDR1 reads SNHLY; CDR2 reads FYNNEI. The CDR3 protein is CASTVAGGRYEQYV. The CDR3 region has the DNA TGTGCCAGCACTGTAGCGGGAGGACGCTACGAGCAGTACGTC.

With respect to this clonotype: This may come from a read error, since a much larger clone is one base off. The conserved phenylalanine or tryptophan normally closing the CDR3 is absent here, so this likely arose from a read error. V gene TRBV10-3 combines with J gene TRBJ2-5; D is perhaps TRBD1 (5 bases). This CDR3 comprises 14 residues. Trimming left V 5 bases short and J 0 bases short, with 10 bases between. CDR1 and CDR2 from the germline V gene are ENHRY and SYGVKD. The CDR3 loop reads CAISPRADQETQYL. DNA for the CDR3: TGTGCCATCAGTCCCAGGGCAGACCAAGAGACCCAGTACCTC.

The table lists this clonotype with many counts. This chain joins TRBV12-3 or TRBV12-4 and TRBJ1-4, with D perhaps matching TRBD1 (6 bases). This CDR3 region has 14 residues. With 8 bases removed from V and 8 bases from J, the gap between germline ends came to 18 bases. This CDR3 reads CASRVGHAGEKLFF. For the CDR3, the DNA is TGTGCCAGCCGCGTGGGACACGCGGGGGAAAAACTGTTTTTT.

V is TRBV11-2 and J is TRBJ2-5, with D perhaps matching TRBD1 (6 bases). There are 15 residues in the CDR3. Trimming shortened V by 3 bases and J by 2 bases, and 13 bases separated the two germline ends. CDR1 is SGHAT, CDR2 FQNNGV, per germline. The CDR3 nucleotides are TGTGCCAGCAGCTTCTTGGGGGCTGAGCAAGAGACCCAGTACTTC. This sequence encodes CASSFLGAEQETQYF.

In this sample, this clonotype turned up many times. The rearrangement links TRBV24-1 to TRBJ2-1; 7 nucleotides agree with TRBD1. Unmatched junction bases numbered 2, after V lost 4 bases and J lost 3 bases. CDR1 is KGHDR and CDR2 is SFDVKD in the germline V gene. The CDR3 is made up of 14 amino acids. CDR3 region: CATSETGNYNEQFF. The CDR3 DNA sequence: TGTGCCACCAGTGAGACAGGGAACTACAATGAGCAGTTCTTC.

The sample holds many counts of this clonotype. The gene calls are TRBV12-3 or TRBV12-4 and TRBJ1-5; possibly TRBD1 for D (5 bases). CDR3 length: 14 residues. V was clipped by 1 base and J by 1 base, with 5 bases between them. CDR3 loop: CASSLGQSNQPQHF. CDR3 coding DNA: TGTGCCAGCAGTTTAGGACAGAGCAATCAGCCCCAGCATTTT.

There are a few counts of this clonotype. The V gene is TRBV20-1, the J gene TRBJ2-1; TRBD2 aligns across 8 bases. Trimming at V came to 4 bases and at J to 0 bases, leaving 2 bases not matched to a gene. Germline V gene lookup returns CDR1 DFQATT and CDR2 SNEGSKA (reference sequence). CDR3 size: 14 residues. CDR3 nucleotides: TGCAGTGCTACACGGGAGGGCTCCTACAATGAGCAGTTCTTC. It yields the protein CSATREGSYNEQFF.

The gene calls are TRBV6-5 and TRBJ1-1, with D possibly being TRBD1 (6 bases). The CDR3 runs to 12 residues. Trimming removed 6 bases at V and 5 bases at J, with 10 bases between. Germline CDR1 and CDR2: MNHEY and SVGAGI. The CDR3 protein is CASSKQGTEAFF. DNA for the CDR3: TGTGCCAGCAGCAAACAGGGAACTGAAGCTTTCTTT.

The sample holds a few counts of this clonotype. The chain recombines TRBV5-1 with TRBJ2-5; D uncertain. The V and J ends lost 6 bases and 4 bases respectively, with 7 bases between them. The CDR3 loop spans 11 amino acids. The V gene's germline CDR1 is SGHRS and CDR2 YFSETQ. CDR3 residues: CASTDGETQYF. The DNA of the CDR3 is TGCGCCAGCACCGACGGAGAGACCCAGTACTTC. Looking up the rest from reference TRBV5-1 and TRBJ2-5 gives the full variable domain: KAGVTQTPRYLIKTRGQQVTLSCSPISGHRSVSWYQQTPGQGLQFLFEYFSETQRNKGNFPGRFSGRQFSNSRSEMNVSTLELGDSALYLCASTDGETQYFGPGTRLLVL.

This clonotype was observed many times. The chain has TRBV7-2 and TRBJ1-1, with D unclear. Trimming removed 10 bases from V and 2 bases from J, with 17 bases in between. Germline lookup yields CDR1 SGHTA and CDR2 FQGNSA. The CDR3 totals 14 residues. The CDR3 region has the DNA TGTGCCACACAGACGAGGACGGGTAACACTGAAGCTTTCTTT. It encodes CATQTRTGNTEAFF.

The J gene is TRBJ2-3, the V gene TRBV7-2, with 8 positions matching TRBD1. V lost 1 base and J lost 6; bases outside the gene matches: 6. The germline V gene has CDR1 SGHTA and CDR2 FQGNSA. The CDR3 is 15 residues long. The chain's CDR3 is CASSLVAGGGDTQYF. In DNA form, the CDR3 reads TGTGCCAGCAGCTTAGTGGCAGGGGGCGGTGATACGCAGTATTTT.

This clonotype was detected ten times or more. The chain links TRBV6-1 to TRBJ2-1; 9 nucleotides match TRBD2. The trim removed 7 bases at V and 5 bases at J, leaving 9 bases unmatched. CDR1 and CDR2 (germline): MNHNS, SASEGT. CDR3 length equals 15 residues. The CDR3 is CASKASGTFHNEQFF. DNA of the CDR3: TGTGCCAGCAAAGCTAGCGGGACCTTTCACAATGAGCAGTTCTTC.

The chain employs TRBV20-1 and TRBJ2-1; 7 bases map to TRBD1. Per the germline V gene, CDR1 is DFQATT and CDR2 is SNEGSKA (reference sequence). The CDR3 covers 14 residues. V gave up 0 bases and J gave up 7 bases; unmatched junction bases: 6. The CDR3 sequence: CSAREPGQANEQFF. For the CDR3, the DNA is TGCAGTGCTAGAGAACCAGGACAGGCGAATGAGCAGTTCTTC.

With respect to this clonotype: This may be a read error, as it is one base from a much larger clone. The rearrangement joins TRBV7-9 to TRBJ1-2, with D uncertain. V shed 7 bases and J shed 2 bases, with 11 bases lying between them. The CDR3 is 13 residues long. Germline values: CDR1 SEHNR, CDR2 FQNEAQ (reference sequence). The CDR3 reads CASIFNENYGYTF. CDR3 bases: TGTGCCAGCATCTTCAATGAAAACTATGGCTACACCTTC.

This clonotype was picked up many times. The DNA is left out, because the CDR3 cannot be placed on it with certainty; the CDR3 is given as TCRdb lists it. The chain has TRBV7-5 and TRBJ2-7; the table assigns TRBD1, which was not confirmed against the DNA. TRBV7-5 is annotated as a pseudogene. The length of the CDR3 is 20 amino acids, counting both ends. This chain's CDR3 is CISVPEARQGAGVFFYEQYF.